This T cell receptor (beta chain) was captured in a study of cytomegalovirus exposure and HLA in healthy donors. Primers included in the PCR were 60 Vbeta and 13 Jbeta primers. The protocol was immunoSEQ multiplex PCR, while the TCRdb copy is restricted to in-frame clones and leaves out a portion. The ten top clones account for roughly 5%, within a sample of about 72,000 clones. Note on this clone: Its antigen is unidentified.

J lost 0 bases, V lost 2 bases, and 9 bases had no gene match. This CDR3 has 18 residues. Per germline, CDR1 KGHSH and CDR2 LQKENI. Whole-study findings and limits: Highly shared variants forming one cluster were likely a sequencing artifact.

Sequenced input: PBMCs. The rearrangement links TRBV18 to TRBJ1-1, with 10 positions matching TRBD1. The receptor comes from a woman in her thirties or forties in good health and CMV-seropositive. Here the CDR3 reads CASSPMDRGFGMNTEAFF. The CDR3 nucleotides are TGTGCCAGCTCACCAATGGACAGGGGGTTTGGTATGAACACTGAAGCTTTCTTT.